This T cell receptor (beta chain) is drawn from a study of human CD8 memory T cell subsets. Study-wide results and caveats: Stem-like memory T cells matched precursor exhausted T cells in high diversity, which effector memory cells lacked.

Scientists made TCR beta libraries using UMI-labeled 5' RACE. TCRdb reanalyzed the 5' RACE reads and collapses them to one entry per CDR3 protein, without DNA. Here the sample table reports fewer than 20,000 distinct CDR3 sequences. Germline loops: CDR1 SEHNR, CDR2 FQNEAQ (reference sequence). The CDR3 extends over 15 amino acids. About this clonotype itself: What it binds is unknown.

The clonotype originates from a human donor in good health. Sequencing input: CD8+ T cells from PBMCs. The chain has TRBV7-9 and TRBJ1-2. CDR3 amino acids: CASSSRLHPNYGYTF.